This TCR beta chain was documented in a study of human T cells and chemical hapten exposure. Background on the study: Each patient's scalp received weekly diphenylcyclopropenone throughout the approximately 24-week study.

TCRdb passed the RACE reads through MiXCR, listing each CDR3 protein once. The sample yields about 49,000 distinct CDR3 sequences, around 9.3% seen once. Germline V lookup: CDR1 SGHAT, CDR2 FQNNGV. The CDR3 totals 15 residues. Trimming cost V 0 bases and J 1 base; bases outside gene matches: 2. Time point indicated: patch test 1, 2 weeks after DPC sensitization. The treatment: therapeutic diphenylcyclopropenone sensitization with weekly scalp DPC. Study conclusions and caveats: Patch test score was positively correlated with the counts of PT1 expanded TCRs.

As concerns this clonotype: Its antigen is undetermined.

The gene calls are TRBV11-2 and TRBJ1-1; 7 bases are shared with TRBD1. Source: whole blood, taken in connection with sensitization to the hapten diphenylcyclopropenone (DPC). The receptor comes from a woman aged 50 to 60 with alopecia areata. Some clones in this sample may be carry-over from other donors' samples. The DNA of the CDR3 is TGTGCCAGCAGCTTAGATCACAGGGGGAACACTGAAGCTTTCTTT. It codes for CASSLDHRGNTEAFF.